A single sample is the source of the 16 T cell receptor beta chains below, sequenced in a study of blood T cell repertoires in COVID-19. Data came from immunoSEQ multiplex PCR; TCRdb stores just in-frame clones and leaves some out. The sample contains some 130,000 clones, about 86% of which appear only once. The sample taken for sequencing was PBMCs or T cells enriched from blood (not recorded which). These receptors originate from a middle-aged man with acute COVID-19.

This chain's CDR3 is CASSVGSNDFSDTQYF. CDR3 DNA: TGTGCCAGCAGCGTAGGGTCTAATGACTTTTCAGATACGCAGTATTTT. This chain connects TRBV9 to TRBJ2-3; D is undetermined. The CDR3 covers 16 residues. With 0 bases removed from V and 4 bases from J, the gap between germline ends came to 15 bases. Germline-derived CDR1 and CDR2 are SGDLS and YYNGEE.

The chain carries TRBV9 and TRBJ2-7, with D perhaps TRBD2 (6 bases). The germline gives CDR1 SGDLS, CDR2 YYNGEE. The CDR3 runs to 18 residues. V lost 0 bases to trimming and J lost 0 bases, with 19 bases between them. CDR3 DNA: TGTGCCAGCAGCGTAGGCCCCGAGGAGGGAGTAGCCTCCTACGAGCAGTACTTC. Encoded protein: CASSVGPEEGVASYEQYF. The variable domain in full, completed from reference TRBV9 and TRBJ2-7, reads DSGVTQTPKHLITATGQRVTLRCSPRSGDLSVYWYQQSLDQGLQFLIQYYNGEERAKGNILERFSAQQFPDLHSELNLSSLELGDSALYFCASSVGPEEGVASYEQYFGPGTRLTVT.

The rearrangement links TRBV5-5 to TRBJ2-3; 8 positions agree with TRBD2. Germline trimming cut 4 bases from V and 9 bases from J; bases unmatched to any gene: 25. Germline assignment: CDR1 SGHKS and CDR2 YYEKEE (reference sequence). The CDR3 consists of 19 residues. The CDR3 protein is CASSPGIGGGAGDGETQYF. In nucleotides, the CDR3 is TGTGCCAGCAGCCCGGGTATTGGGGGCGGAGCGGGGGATGGAGAGACGCAGTATTTT.

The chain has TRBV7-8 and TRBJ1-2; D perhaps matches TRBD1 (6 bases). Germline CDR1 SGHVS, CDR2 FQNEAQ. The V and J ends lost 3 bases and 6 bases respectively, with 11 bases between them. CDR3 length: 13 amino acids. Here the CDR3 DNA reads TGTGCCAGCAGCTTTCCAGGGGCACATGGCTACACCTTC. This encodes CASSFPGAHGYTF.

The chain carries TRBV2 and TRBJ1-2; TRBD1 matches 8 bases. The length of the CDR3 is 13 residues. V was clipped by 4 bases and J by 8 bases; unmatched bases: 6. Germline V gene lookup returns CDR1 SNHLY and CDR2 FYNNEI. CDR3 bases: TGTGCCAGCAGTGGGGGACAGGTCATCGGCTACACCTTC. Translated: CASSGGQVIGYTF.

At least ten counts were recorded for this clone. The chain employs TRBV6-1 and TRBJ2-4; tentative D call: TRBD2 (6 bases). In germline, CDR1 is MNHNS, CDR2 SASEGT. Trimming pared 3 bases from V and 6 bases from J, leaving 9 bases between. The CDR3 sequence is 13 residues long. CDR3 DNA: TGTGCCAGCAGTGAGATCGGGGGAAACATTCAGTACTTC. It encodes CASSEIGGNIQYF.

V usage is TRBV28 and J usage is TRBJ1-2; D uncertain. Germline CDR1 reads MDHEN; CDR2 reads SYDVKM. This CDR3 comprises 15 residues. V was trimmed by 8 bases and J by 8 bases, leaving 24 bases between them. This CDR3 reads CASWDNVGGLRGYTF. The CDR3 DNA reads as TGTGCCAGCTGGGATAACGTTGGAGGATTGCGGGGCTACACCTTC.

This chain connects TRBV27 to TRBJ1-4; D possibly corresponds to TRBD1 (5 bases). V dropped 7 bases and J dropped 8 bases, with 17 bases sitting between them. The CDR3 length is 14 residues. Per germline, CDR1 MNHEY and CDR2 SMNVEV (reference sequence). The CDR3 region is CASTRKGPEEKLFF. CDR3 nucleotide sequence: TGTGCCAGCACCCGGAAGGGGCCGGAAGAAAAACTGTTTTTT.

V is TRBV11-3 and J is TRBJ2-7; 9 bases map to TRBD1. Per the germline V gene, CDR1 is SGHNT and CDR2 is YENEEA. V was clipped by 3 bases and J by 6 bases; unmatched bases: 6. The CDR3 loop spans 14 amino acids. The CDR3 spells CASSFGTGRGEQYF. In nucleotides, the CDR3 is TGTGCCAGCAGCTTCGGGACAGGGAGGGGCGAGCAGTACTTC.

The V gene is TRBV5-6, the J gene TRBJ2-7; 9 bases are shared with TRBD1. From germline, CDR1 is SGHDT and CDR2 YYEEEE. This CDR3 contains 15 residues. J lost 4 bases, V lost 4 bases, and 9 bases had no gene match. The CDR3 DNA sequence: TGTGCCAGCAGCAAACAGGGGGCTGGGGAATACGAGCAGTACTTC. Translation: CASSKQGAGEYEQYF. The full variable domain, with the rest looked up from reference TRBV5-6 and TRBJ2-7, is DAGVTQSPTHLIKTRGQQVTLRCSPKSGHDTVSWYQQALGQGPQFIFQYYEEEERQRGNFPDRFSGHQFPNYSSELNVNALLLGDSALYLCASSKQGAGEYEQYFGPGTRLTVT.

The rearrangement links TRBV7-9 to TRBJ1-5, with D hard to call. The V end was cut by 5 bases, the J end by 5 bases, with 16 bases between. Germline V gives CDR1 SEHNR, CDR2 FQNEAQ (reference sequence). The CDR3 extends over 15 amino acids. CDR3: CASSPSAGLHQPQHF. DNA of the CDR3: TGTGCCAGCAGCCCTAGCGCGGGTCTTCATCAGCCCCAGCATTTT.

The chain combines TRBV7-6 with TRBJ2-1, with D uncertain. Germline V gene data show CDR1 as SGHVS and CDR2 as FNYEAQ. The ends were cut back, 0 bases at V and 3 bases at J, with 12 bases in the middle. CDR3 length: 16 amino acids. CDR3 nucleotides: TGTGCCAGCAGCTTAGCGTTATTGCAGAACTACAATGAGCAGTTCTTC. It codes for CASSLALLQNYNEQFF.

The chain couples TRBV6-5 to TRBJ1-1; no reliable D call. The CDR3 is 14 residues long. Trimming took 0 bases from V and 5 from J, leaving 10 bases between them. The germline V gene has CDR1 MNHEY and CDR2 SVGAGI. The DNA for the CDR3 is TGTGCCAGCAGTTACTCGAATCGGGGAACTGAAGCTTTCTTT. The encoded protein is CASSYSNRGTEAFF.

DNA of the CDR3: TGTGCCAGCAGCCCCCGGGACAGAAATGGCTACACCTTC. Protein sequence: CASSPRDRNGYTF. The chain uses TRBV14 and TRBJ1-2; 7 nucleotides agree with TRBD1. J was trimmed by 6 bases and V by 4 bases; bases with no gene match: 5. CDR3 length: 13 amino acids. Germline V gene sequence: CDR1 SGHDN, CDR2 FVKESK. Variable domain in full (rest from reference TRBV14 and TRBJ1-2): EAGVTQFPSHSVIEKGQTVTLRCDPISGHDNLYWYRRVMGKEIKFLLHFVKESKQDESGMPNNRFLAERTGGTYSTLKVQPAELEDSGVYFCASSPRDRNGYTFGSGTRLTVV.

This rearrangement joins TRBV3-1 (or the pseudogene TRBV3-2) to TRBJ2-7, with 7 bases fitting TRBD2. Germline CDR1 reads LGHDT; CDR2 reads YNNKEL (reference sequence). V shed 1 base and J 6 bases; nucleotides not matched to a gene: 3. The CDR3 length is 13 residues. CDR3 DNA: TGTGCCAGCAGCCAAGGGACTAGTGGCGAGCAGTACTTC. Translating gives CASSQGTSGEQYF.

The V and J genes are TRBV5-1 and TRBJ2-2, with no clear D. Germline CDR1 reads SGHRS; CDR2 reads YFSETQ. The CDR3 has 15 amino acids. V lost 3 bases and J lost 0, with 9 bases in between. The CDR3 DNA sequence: TGCGCCAGCAGCTCCGACATGACGAACACCGGGGAGCTGTTTTTT. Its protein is CASSSDMTNTGELFF.